The clone carrying this T cell receptor (beta chain) was detected many times. No patient received treatment before thyroid surgery. This CDR3 region has 15 residues. CDR1 and CDR2 (germline): SGDLS, YYNGEE. The V end was cut by 0 bases, the J end by 4 bases, with 14 bases between. This sample is drawn from a study of metastatic and nonmetastatic thyroid tumors. Original methodology: A papillary thyroid cancer distant-metastasis classifier was built from CDR3 differences across clinicopathological groups. TCRdb re-analyzed the PCR reads using MiXCR. TCRdb assigned the V and J calls; the authors' analysis was not used. The sample has some 54,000 clones, 17% seen once.

This chain uses TRBV9 with TRBJ2-7; a weak D match, TRBD1 (5 bases). The sample taken for sequencing was blood. The clonotype comes from a female donor with papillary thyroid cancer or a benign thyroid nodule (not recorded which). Some clones in this sample may be carry-over from other donors' samples. The CDR3 region has the DNA TGTGCCAGCAGCGTAGCTGAAGGGGATGCTTACGAGCAGTACTTC. Translation gives CASSVAEGDAYEQYF.